The TCR beta chain under discussion was sequenced for a study of blood T cell repertoires in COVID-19. Study background: The samples span acute and convalescent COVID-19 from the United States, Italy and Spain. PBMCs, B-cell-depleted T cells, or T cells provided the cDNA or gDNA that made up the material.

The data were produced by immunoSEQ multiplex PCR, yet TCRdb's version contains in-frame clones alone and is incomplete. Of around 64,000 clones listed, roughly 85% were seen once; the top ten hold about 3.3%. This clone appeared once. The CDR3 sequence is 16 residues long. Trimming cost V 3 bases and J 2 bases, with 16 bases left between them. Germline lookup yields CDR1 LNHDA and CDR2 SQIVND (reference sequence). The sequence was obtained from a man in his fifties or sixties with acute or convalescent COVID-19. V is TRBV19 and J is TRBJ2-5, with D perhaps TRBD2 (6 bases). The sequenced sample consisted of peripheral blood. CDR3 sequence reads: CASSMRAGQSQETQYF. The CDR3 region has the DNA TGTGCCAGTAGTATGAGGGCGGGGCAATCTCAAGAGACCCAGTACTTC.